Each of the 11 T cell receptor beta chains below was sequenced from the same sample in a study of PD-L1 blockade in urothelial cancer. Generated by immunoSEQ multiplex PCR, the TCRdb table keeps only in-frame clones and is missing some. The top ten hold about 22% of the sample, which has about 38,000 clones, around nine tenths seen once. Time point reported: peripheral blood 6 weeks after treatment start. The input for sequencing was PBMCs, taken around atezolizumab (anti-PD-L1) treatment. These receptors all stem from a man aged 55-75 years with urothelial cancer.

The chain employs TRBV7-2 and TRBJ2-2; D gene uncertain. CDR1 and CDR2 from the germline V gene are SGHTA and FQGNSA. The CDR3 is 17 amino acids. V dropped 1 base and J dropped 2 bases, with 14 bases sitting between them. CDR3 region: CASSLEGRRANTGELFF. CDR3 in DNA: TGTGCCAGCAGCTTAGAAGGCAGGCGCGCCAACACCGGGGAGCTGTTTTTT.

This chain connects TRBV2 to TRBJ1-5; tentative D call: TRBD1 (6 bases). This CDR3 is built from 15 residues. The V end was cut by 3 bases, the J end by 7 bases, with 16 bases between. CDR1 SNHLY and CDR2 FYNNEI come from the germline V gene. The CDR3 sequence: CASSEQTGGGQPQHF. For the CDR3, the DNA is TGTGCCAGCAGTGAGCAGACAGGCGGGGGCCAGCCCCAGCATTTT.

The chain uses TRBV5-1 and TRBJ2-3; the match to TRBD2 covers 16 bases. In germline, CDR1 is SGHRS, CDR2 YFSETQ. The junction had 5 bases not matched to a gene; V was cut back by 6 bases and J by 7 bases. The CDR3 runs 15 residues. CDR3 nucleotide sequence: TGCGCCAGCACCCCGGGACTAGCGGGAGGGCATACGCAGTATTTT. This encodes CASTPGLAGGHTQYF. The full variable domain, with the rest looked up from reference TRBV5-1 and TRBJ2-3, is KAGVTQTPRYLIKTRGQQVTLSCSPISGHRSVSWYQQTPGQGLQFLFEYFSETQRNKGNFPGRFSGRQFSNSRSEMNVSTLELGDSALYLCASTPGLAGGHTQYFGPGTRLTVL.

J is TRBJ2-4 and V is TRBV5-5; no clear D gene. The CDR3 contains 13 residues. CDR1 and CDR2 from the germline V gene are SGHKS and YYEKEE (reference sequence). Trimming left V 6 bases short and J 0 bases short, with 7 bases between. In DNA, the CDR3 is TGTGCCAGCACACAAATAGCCAAAAACATTCAGTACTTC. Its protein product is CASTQIAKNIQYF.

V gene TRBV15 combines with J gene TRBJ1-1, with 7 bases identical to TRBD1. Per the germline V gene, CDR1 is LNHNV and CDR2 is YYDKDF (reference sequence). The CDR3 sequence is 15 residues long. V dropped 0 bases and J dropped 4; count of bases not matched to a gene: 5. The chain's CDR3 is CATSRDLPGGTEAFF. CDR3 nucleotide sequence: TGTGCCACCAGCAGAGATCTGCCAGGGGGCACTGAAGCTTTCTTT.

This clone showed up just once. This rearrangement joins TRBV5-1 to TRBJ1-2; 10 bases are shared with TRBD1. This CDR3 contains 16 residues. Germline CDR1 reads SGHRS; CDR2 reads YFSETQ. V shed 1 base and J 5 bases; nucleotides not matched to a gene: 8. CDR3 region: CASSLNPGQGRYGYTF. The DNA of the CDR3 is TGCGCCAGCAGCTTGAATCCGGGACAGGGGAGATATGGCTACACCTTC.

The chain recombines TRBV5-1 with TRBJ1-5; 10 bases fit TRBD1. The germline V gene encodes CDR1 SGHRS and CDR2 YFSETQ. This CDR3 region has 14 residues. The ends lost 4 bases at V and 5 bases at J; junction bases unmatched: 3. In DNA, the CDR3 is TGCGCCAGCAGCATAGGACAGGGGGATCAGCCCCAGCATTTT. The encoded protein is CASSIGQGDQPQHF.

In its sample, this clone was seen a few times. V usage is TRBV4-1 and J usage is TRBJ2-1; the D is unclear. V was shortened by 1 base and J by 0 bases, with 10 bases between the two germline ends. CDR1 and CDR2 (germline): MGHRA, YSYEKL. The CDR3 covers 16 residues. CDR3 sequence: CASSQVDITSYNEQFF. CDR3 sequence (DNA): TGCGCCAGCAGCCAAGTAGACATTACCTCCTACAATGAGCAGTTCTTC.

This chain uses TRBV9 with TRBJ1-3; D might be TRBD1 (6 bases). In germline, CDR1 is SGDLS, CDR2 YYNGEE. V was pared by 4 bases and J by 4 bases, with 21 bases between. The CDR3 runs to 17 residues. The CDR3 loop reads CASSPRPQGEDGNTIYF. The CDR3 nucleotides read TGTGCCAGCAGCCCCCGCCCACAGGGAGAGGACGGAAACACCATATATTTT.

In nucleotides, the CDR3 is TGCGCCAGCAGTCCCGGGACAGAGAGACGCTCTGGAAACACCATATATTTT. Translated, it gives CASSPGTERRSGNTIYF. The rearrangement joins TRBV10-1 to TRBJ1-3, with TRBD1 matching 7 bases. V gave up 5 bases and J gave up 0 bases; unmatched junction bases: 10. CDR3 length equals 17 residues. The germline CDR1 and CDR2 sequences are WNHNN and SYGVQD (reference sequence).

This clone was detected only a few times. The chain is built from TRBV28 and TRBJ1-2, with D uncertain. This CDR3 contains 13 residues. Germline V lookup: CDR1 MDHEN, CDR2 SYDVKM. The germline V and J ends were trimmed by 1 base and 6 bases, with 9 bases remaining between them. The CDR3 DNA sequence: TGTGCCAGCAGTTTATCGGGGAGGGATGGCTACACCTTC. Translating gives CASSLSGRDGYTF.